These 15 T cell receptor beta chains were sequenced from one sample in a study of blood T cell repertoires in COVID-19. The assay was immunoSEQ multiplex PCR, and TCRdb's table has in-frame clones only and misses some. This sample has 150,000 to 180,000 clones, with 80% found just once. Sequencing was done on a sample of peripheral blood. These TCRs come from a man in his 60s with acute or convalescent COVID-19.

This chain uses TRBV6-5 with TRBJ1-2; no clear D gene. The germline V and J ends were trimmed by 2 bases and 4 bases, with 14 bases remaining between them. The CDR3 sequence is 15 residues long. CDR1 and CDR2 from the germline V gene are MNHEY and SVGAGI. The CDR3 region has the DNA TGTGCCAGCAGTTACGAGCCCGCAGCAGGCTATGGCTACACCTTC. It translates to CASSYEPAAGYGYTF.

This chain joins TRBV19 and TRBJ1-1; no clear D gene. The CDR3 extends over 14 amino acids. Trimming took 7 bases from V and 0 from J, leaving 12 bases between them. Germline V gives CDR1 LNHDA, CDR2 SQIVND (reference sequence). The CDR3 DNA reads TGTGCCAGTAAACCCGGGAATATGAACACTGAAGCTTTCTTT. Amino acid sequence: CASKPGNMNTEAFF.

The CDR3 nucleotides read TGTGCCAGCAGTGAAGGGAGGGGCCGGGTCACTGAAGCTTTCTTT. Encoded protein: CASSEGRGRVTEAFF. The V gene is TRBV6-1, the J gene TRBJ1-1; D perhaps matches TRBD1 (5 bases). V was shortened by 1 base and J by 4 bases, with 13 bases between the two germline ends. Germline values: CDR1 MNHNS, CDR2 SASEGT. The CDR3 extends over 15 amino acids.

This clone was seen more than once but under ten times. The genes are TRBV19 and TRBJ2-1, with 12 bases that match TRBD2. Trimming at V came to 4 bases and at J to 11 bases, leaving 6 bases not matched to a gene. CDR3 size: 14 residues. Germline CDR1 and CDR2: LNHDA and SQIVND (reference sequence). The CDR3 spells CASSTGTSGSQQFF. CDR3 nucleotide sequence: TGTGCCAGTAGTACTGGGACTAGCGGGTCTCAGCAGTTCTTC.

V usage is TRBV6-2 or TRBV6-3 and J usage is TRBJ1-1; possible D gene TRBD1, 5 bases. The CDR3 spans 16 residues. Germline CDR1 MNHEY, CDR2 SVGEGT. V was cut by 4 bases and J by 0 bases, with 15 bases left in between. In DNA, the CDR3 is TGTGCCAGCAGTTCACCGGACATTCTCATGAACACTGAAGCTTTCTTT. The encoded protein is CASSSPDILMNTEAFF.

The CDR3 loop reads CASSSGTGLNEKLFF. CDR3 nucleotide sequence: TGTGCCAGCAGCTCGGGGACAGGCCTAAATGAAAAACTGTTTTTT. This rearrangement joins TRBV5-4 to TRBJ1-4, with TRBD1 identical over 8 bases. Germline V CDR1 and CDR2: SGHNT, YYREEE (reference sequence). J gave up 5 bases and V 3 bases, and 6 bases lay outside the gene matches. There are 15 residues in the CDR3.

V usage is TRBV5-5 and J usage is TRBJ2-6; D not certain. Germline lookup yields CDR1 SGHKS and CDR2 YYEKEE (reference sequence). V dropped 3 bases and J dropped 1 base, with 8 bases sitting between them. The CDR3 runs 15 residues. The CDR3 region is CASSYSDSGANVLTF. The CDR3 bases are TGTGCCAGCAGCTACAGTGATTCTGGGGCCAACGTCCTGACTTTC.

The chain links TRBV19 to TRBJ2-7; 7 bases are a match to TRBD1. V shed 1 base and J 7 bases; nucleotides not matched to a gene: 10. Germline lookup yields CDR1 LNHDA and CDR2 SQIVND (reference sequence). This CDR3 is 15 amino acids long. The CDR3 here is CASSIGNRGLGEQYF. DNA for the CDR3: TGTGCCAGTAGTATAGGGAACAGGGGCCTCGGAGAGCAGTACTTC.

This chain joins TRBV4-3 and TRBJ2-1, with TRBD2 matching over 7 bases. The CDR3 has 14 residues. V was pared by 0 bases and J by 9 bases, with 5 bases of the junction left unmatched. Per germline, CDR1 LGHNA and CDR2 YSLEER. The CDR3 DNA is TGCGCCAGCAGCCAAGAGAATAGCGGGCTTGAGCAGTTCTTC. Translated: CASSQENSGLEQFF.

The chain links TRBV3-1 (or the pseudogene TRBV3-2) to TRBJ2-3, with 9 bases lining up with TRBD2. The CDR3 is made up of 15 amino acids. Germline values: CDR1 LGHDT, CDR2 YNNKEL (reference sequence). V shed 6 bases and J 2 bases; nucleotides not matched to a gene: 6. CDR3 amino acids: CASSLAGLNTDTQYF. The CDR3 nucleotides read TGTGCCAGCAGTCTAGCGGGGCTTAACACAGATACGCAGTATTTT.

The chain joins TRBV5-1 to TRBJ2-5; 14 nucleotides match TRBD2. V was pared by 4 bases and J by 5 bases, with 10 bases of the junction left unmatched. The CDR3 extends over 17 amino acids. Germline values: CDR1 SGHRS, CDR2 YFSETQ. CDR3 amino acids: CASSRGLAGVDFETQYF. In nucleotides, the CDR3 is TGCGCCAGCAGCCGGGGACTAGCGGGAGTCGATTTTGAGACCCAGTACTTC.

Remarks on this clone: Other DNA sequences in the sample encode the same CDR3. The chain couples TRBV11-3 to TRBJ2-7; weak D call: TRBD2 (6 bases). From germline, CDR1 is SGHNT and CDR2 YENEEA. CDR3 length equals 13 residues. The germline V and J ends were trimmed by 3 bases and 3 bases, with 9 bases remaining between them. CDR3 loop: CASSLYSGYEQYF. CDR3 nucleotides: TGTGCCAGCAGCTTGTATAGCGGCTACGAGCAGTACTTC.

This clone was detected only a few times. J is TRBJ1-3 and V is TRBV29-1; D not resolved. The V gene lost 7 bases and the J gene lost 2 bases, with 9 bases spanning the gap. Germline values: CDR1 SQVTM, CDR2 ANQGSEA. The CDR3 runs 12 residues. CDR3: CSGLKTGNTIYF. CDR3 nucleotides: TGCAGCGGTTTAAAAACTGGAAACACCATATATTTT.

This chain uses TRBV10-3 with TRBJ2-7; possible D gene TRBD2, 6 bases. The CDR3 extends over 14 amino acids. Trimming left V 5 bases short and J 0 bases short, with 11 bases between. Germline CDR1 reads ENHRY; CDR2 reads SYGVKD. This CDR3 reads CAISRSSDSYEQYF. The CDR3 region has the DNA TGTGCCATCAGTAGGTCTAGCGACTCCTACGAGCAGTACTTC.

This clone showed up just once. J is TRBJ2-1 and V is TRBV18, with TRBD2 matching 15 bases. This CDR3 contains 17 residues. CDR1 is KGHSH, CDR2 LQKENI, per germline. With 7 bases clipped from V and 0 bases from J, the junction kept 4 bases outside the gene matches. The CDR3: CASLGLAGGSSYNEQFF. The CDR3 DNA reads as TGTGCCAGCTTGGGACTAGCGGGAGGAAGCTCCTACAATGAGCAGTTCTTC.